A selection of T cell receptor beta chains follows, all from one sample in a study of shared clonotypes between healthy human individuals. TCRdb's copy holds only in-frame clones and misses some; the assay was immunoSEQ multiplex PCR. Here the sample spans about 600,000 clones, around 95% being singletons. Sequenced input: naive CD8+ T cells sorted from blood. These receptors were taken from a woman aged 25 to 39 in good health. The CDR3 runs from the conserved cysteine through the conserved F or W. The order of the fields is clone size, J gene, V gene, D gene, CDR3 DNA, CDR3 protein. The D gene is left open where the match is weak. Where a row states a size, it is once, few, many or the class of an expanded clone; other rows omit it.

clone_size: NA; j_call: TRBJ2-7; v_call: TRBV27; d_call: NA; cdr3_nt: TGTGCCAGCAGTCCGGGACCATACGGGTACGAGCAGTACTTC; cdr3_aa: CASSPGPYGYEQYF
clone_size: NA; j_call: TRBJ1-2; v_call: TRBV9; d_call: NA; cdr3_nt: TGTGCCAGCAGCGCCTCAGAGGCCGGCTACACCTTC; cdr3_aa: CASSASEAGYTF
clone_size: NA; j_call: TRBJ2-5; v_call: TRBV19; d_call: NA; cdr3_nt: TGTGCCAGTAGTACCCGACCGGGTCTTGTACCGGAGACCCAGTACTTC; cdr3_aa: CASSTRPGLVPETQYF
clone_size: NA; j_call: TRBJ2-3; v_call: TRBV10-3; d_call: TRBD2; cdr3_nt: TGTGCCATCAGTGACCTAGCGGGAGAAGGTACGCAGTATTTT; cdr3_aa: CAISDLAGEGTQYF
clone_size: NA; j_call: TRBJ2-2; v_call: TRBV9; d_call: NA; cdr3_nt: TGTGCCAGCCGGGAGTTCACCGGGGAGCTGTTTTTT; cdr3_aa: CASREFTGELFF
clone_size: NA; j_call: TRBJ1-5; v_call: TRBV15; d_call: NA; cdr3_nt: TGTGCCACCAGCAGAGTAGTAAGCAGCAATCAGCCCCAGCATTTT; cdr3_aa: CATSRVVSSNQPQHF
clone_size: NA; j_call: TRBJ2-2; v_call: TRBV11-3; d_call: TRBD1; cdr3_nt: TGTGCCAGCAGCTTACGACAGGGTCGGACCGGGGAGCTGTTTTTT; cdr3_aa: CASSLRQGRTGELFF
clone_size: NA; j_call: TRBJ2-7; v_call: TRBV27; d_call: TRBD2; cdr3_nt: TGTGCCAGCAGTTACGCCCCCCAGCGGGAATCATACGAGCAGTACTTC; cdr3_aa: CASSYAPQRESYEQYF
clone_size: NA; j_call: TRBJ1-5; v_call: TRBV30; d_call: NA; cdr3_nt: TGTGCCTGGAGTGTACAGTCAACCGGAACCAATCAGCCCCAGCATTTT; cdr3_aa: CAWSVQSTGTNQPQHF
clone_size: NA; j_call: TRBJ2-1; v_call: TRBV30; d_call: TRBD2; cdr3_nt: TGTGCCTGGAGTGCCCTAAGTTCCTGGGAGGGTCTGCGCAATGAGCAGTTCTTC; cdr3_aa: CAWSALSSWEGLRNEQFF
clone_size: NA; j_call: TRBJ1-1; v_call: TRBV4-1; d_call: NA; cdr3_nt: TGCGCCAGCAGCCCTTACACTTACACTGAAGCTTTCTTT; cdr3_aa: CASSPYTYTEAFF
clone_size: NA; j_call: TRBJ2-7; v_call: TRBV28; d_call: NA; cdr3_nt: TGTGCCAGCAGCACGACGGGGTACCAGCAGTACTTC; cdr3_aa: CASSTTGYQQYF
clone_size: NA; j_call: TRBJ2-7; v_call: TRBV6-1; d_call: TRBD2; cdr3_nt: TGTGCCAGCAGTGAACTAGGTAGCGGGAGGCTCTACGAGCAGTACTTC; cdr3_aa: CASSELGSGRLYEQYF
clone_size: NA; j_call: TRBJ2-7; v_call: TRBV27; d_call: NA; cdr3_nt: TGTGCCAGCAGTTTAATGGGGGAAGGTGGCTACGAGCAGTACTTC; cdr3_aa: CASSLMGEGGYEQYF
clone_size: once; j_call: TRBJ2-4; v_call: TRBV5-1; d_call: NA; cdr3_nt: TGCGCCAGCAGCTTGGTGGGTTCAGCAAAAAACATTCAGTACTTC; cdr3_aa: CASSLVGSAKNIQYF
clone_size: NA; j_call: TRBJ1-2; v_call: TRBV7-9; d_call: TRBD1; cdr3_nt: TGTGCCAGCAGCCGCCCGGGACAGGGTATGGGCTACACCTTC; cdr3_aa: CASSRPGQGMGYTF
clone_size: once; j_call: TRBJ2-7; v_call: TRBV27; d_call: NA; cdr3_nt: TGTGCCAGCAGCCACGGGGACGGATACGAGCAGTACTTC; cdr3_aa: CASSHGDGYEQYF
clone_size: once; j_call: TRBJ1-1; v_call: TRBV5-1; d_call: NA; cdr3_nt: TGCGCCAGCAGCGGGAACCTTATGAACACTGAAGCTTTCTTT; cdr3_aa: CASSGNLMNTEAFF
clone_size: NA; j_call: TRBJ2-3; v_call: TRBV5-4; d_call: NA; cdr3_nt: TGTGCCAGCAGCACAAACCCACCCCCCGATACGCAGTATTTT; cdr3_aa: CASSTNPPPDTQYF
clone_size: NA; j_call: TRBJ2-7; v_call: TRBV5-1; d_call: TRBD1; cdr3_nt: TGCGCCAGCTCGGGACAGGGGGCTTGGGAGCAGTACTTC; cdr3_aa: CASSGQGAWEQYF
clone_size: NA; j_call: TRBJ1-1; v_call: TRBV9; d_call: NA; cdr3_nt: TGTGCCAGCACCCTAGGGGGGATCCCTAACACTGAAGCTTTCTTT; cdr3_aa: CASTLGGIPNTEAFF
clone_size: NA; j_call: TRBJ1-6; v_call: TRBV30; d_call: TRBD1; cdr3_nt: TGTGCCTGGAGTGTAGACAGGGGGTGGAATAATTCACCCCTCCACTTT; cdr3_aa: CAWSVDRGWNNSPLHF
clone_size: NA; j_call: TRBJ2-5; v_call: TRBV7-9; d_call: TRBD1; cdr3_nt: TGTGCCAGCAGCTTAAGGACAGGACCACAAGAGACCCAGTACTTC; cdr3_aa: CASSLRTGPQETQYF
clone_size: NA; j_call: TRBJ1-1; v_call: TRBV13; d_call: NA; cdr3_nt: TGTGCCAGCAGCTCCGGACGGAATGAAGCTTTCTTT; cdr3_aa: CASSSGRNEAFF
clone_size: NA; j_call: TRBJ1-1; v_call: TRBV6-5; d_call: NA; cdr3_nt: TGTGCCAGCAGTTACGGGGACGGTGAAGCTTTCTTT; cdr3_aa: CASSYGDGEAFF
clone_size: NA; j_call: TRBJ2-7; v_call: TRBV4-1; d_call: NA; cdr3_nt: TGCGCCAGCAGCCAAGATGACGGGGGCCCATACGAGCAGTACTTC; cdr3_aa: CASSQDDGGPYEQYF
clone_size: NA; j_call: TRBJ2-1; v_call: TRBV11-2; d_call: TRBD2; cdr3_nt: TGTGCCAGCAGCCCAATTAGCGGGAGGAAAAATGAGCAGTTCTTC; cdr3_aa: CASSPISGRKNEQFF
clone_size: NA; j_call: TRBJ2-7; v_call: TRBV6-5; d_call: TRBD2; cdr3_nt: TGTGCCAGCAGTTCTTTGACTAGCGAATACGAGCAGTACTTC; cdr3_aa: CASSSLTSEYEQYF
clone_size: NA; j_call: TRBJ1-1; v_call: TRBV14; d_call: NA; cdr3_nt: TGTGCCAGCAGCCAATTAAAGGGTAGAGGGGACACTGAAGCTTTCTTT; cdr3_aa: CASSQLKGRGDTEAFF
clone_size: NA; j_call: TRBJ2-3; v_call: TRBV28; d_call: TRBD2; cdr3_nt: TGTGCCACCCACTACCGGGACTACATCACAGATACGCAGTATTTT; cdr3_aa: CATHYRDYITDTQYF
clone_size: NA; j_call: TRBJ2-2; v_call: TRBV19; d_call: TRBD1; cdr3_nt: TGTGCCAGTAGTATAGGCCAGGGGGACACCGGGGAGCTGTTTTTT; cdr3_aa: CASSIGQGDTGELFF
clone_size: NA; j_call: TRBJ2-7; v_call: TRBV13; d_call: NA; cdr3_nt: TGTGCCAGCAGCTTAACGGGACCCCACGAGCAGTACTTC; cdr3_aa: CASSLTGPHEQYF
clone_size: NA; j_call: TRBJ2-3; v_call: TRBV28; d_call: NA; cdr3_nt: TGTGCCAGCAGTTTGGGAGACAGTAGCACAGATACGCAGTATTTT; cdr3_aa: CASSLGDSSTDTQYF
clone_size: once; j_call: TRBJ2-1; v_call: TRBV9; d_call: NA; cdr3_nt: TGTGCCAGCAGCGCCCTTCGAAACAGCTCCTACAATGAGCAGTTCTTC; cdr3_aa: CASSALRNSSYNEQFF
clone_size: NA; j_call: TRBJ2-7; v_call: TRBV19; d_call: NA; cdr3_nt: TGTGCCAGTAGTATTGATGGGGAGGACGAGCAGTACTTC; cdr3_aa: CASSIDGEDEQYF
clone_size: NA; j_call: TRBJ1-2; v_call: TRBV19; d_call: NA; cdr3_nt: TGTGCCAGTAGAGTCCCCGGCGCTCGGACCCTCTCTGGCTACACCTTC; cdr3_aa: CASRVPGARTLSGYTF
clone_size: once; j_call: TRBJ2-1; v_call: TRBV7-9; d_call: NA; cdr3_nt: TGTGCCAGCAGCTCCATAAACCACCTAGGCGCTATCTACAATGAGCAGTTCTTC; cdr3_aa: CASSSINHLGAIYNEQFF
clone_size: NA; j_call: TRBJ2-1; v_call: TRBV28; d_call: NA; cdr3_nt: TGTGCCAGCAGTCCGGACTCGAGCTCCTACAATGAGCAGTTCTTC; cdr3_aa: CASSPDSSSYNEQFF
clone_size: NA; j_call: TRBJ2-1; v_call: TRBV27; d_call: TRBD2; cdr3_nt: TGTGCCAGCACCCCCAGCGGGAGGGTATTGGCTGAGCAGTTCTTC; cdr3_aa: CASTPSGRVLAEQFF
clone_size: NA; j_call: TRBJ2-1; v_call: TRBV2; d_call: TRBD2; cdr3_nt: TGTGCCAGCATGGATAGGACTAGCGGGAGGAGAGGGAATGAGCAGTTCTTC; cdr3_aa: CASMDRTSGRRGNEQFF
clone_size: once; j_call: TRBJ1-1; v_call: TRBV5-1; d_call: NA; cdr3_nt: TGCGCCAGCAGCCCCGGGCTCAGCGGTGAAGCTTTCTTT; cdr3_aa: CASSPGLSGEAFF
clone_size: NA; j_call: TRBJ1-2; v_call: TRBV19; d_call: TRBD1; cdr3_nt: TGTGCCGGTCGCGGGACAGGGGGTTTAGGCTACACCTTC; cdr3_aa: CAGRGTGGLGYTF
clone_size: NA; j_call: TRBJ2-5; v_call: TRBV6-5; d_call: NA; cdr3_nt: TGTGCCAGCAGCTTACAGGGATTTTGGGAGACCCAGTACTTC; cdr3_aa: CASSLQGFWETQYF
clone_size: NA; j_call: TRBJ2-1; v_call: TRBV9; d_call: TRBD1; cdr3_nt: TGTGCCAGCAGTACAGGGGGCTCCTACAATGAGCAGTTCTTC; cdr3_aa: CASSTGGSYNEQFF
clone_size: NA; j_call: TRBJ2-5; v_call: TRBV11-2; d_call: TRBD1; cdr3_nt: TGTGCCAGCAGCTTAGTAATATGGGACAGGCGTCAAGAGAAGACCCAGTACTTC; cdr3_aa: CASSLVIWDRRQEKTQYF
clone_size: NA; j_call: TRBJ1-3; v_call: TRBV5-6; d_call: TRBD1; cdr3_nt: TGTGCCAGCAGCCAAGGGACAGGGGCTGGAAACACCATATATTTT; cdr3_aa: CASSQGTGAGNTIYF